Shown below are 21 T cell receptor beta chains from a single sample sequenced in a study of vaccination and CD4 T cells after COVID-19 (dated by TCRdb to 2021 to 2024). In light of the paper, this sample's treatment or condition label describes: roughly 11-day PBMC culture with coronavirus spike peptide pools or control peptides (ViraFEST assay). Library creation used PCR. For sequencing, an Illumina iSeq 100 was employed. TCR sequencing of DNA from cultured CD4+ T cells used the Oncomine TCR Beta short-read assay at the Johns Hopkins FTIC core. TCRdb ran its own pipeline on the public reads, namely fastp trimming at Q25 and MiXCR clone calling, and kept in-frame beta chains. Rows with a matching CDR3 protein are joined into one entry that keeps the most common DNA and genes. The sample table holds under 15,000 distinct CDR3 sequences, of which 54% were seen once. The biggest ten clones account for roughly 15% of the sample.

These receptors have no known antigen. The sequencing used cultured CD4+ T cells from blood, collected after SARS-CoV-2 vaccination. All receptors derive from a human donor with COVID-19.

The CDR3 is CASSPRGGRGETQYF. CDR3 nucleotide sequence: TGTGCCAGCAGCCCCCGTGGGGGCCGCGGGGAGACCCAGTACTTC. The V call is TRBV7-3, the J call TRBJ2-5, with a tentative D call TRBD1 (6 bases). The V gene's germline CDR1 is SGHTA and CDR2 FQGTGA. CDR3 length: 15 amino acids. The V gene lost 5 bases and the J gene lost 5 bases, with 18 bases spanning the gap.

The chain employs TRBV25-1 and TRBJ2-2; D is unclear. Germline V gene data show CDR1 as MGHDK and CDR2 as SYGVNS. Trimming removed 6 bases from V and 6 bases from J, with 11 bases in between. The CDR3 loop spans 13 amino acids. The CDR3 spells CASSPLDSGELFF. The CDR3 DNA reads as TGTGCCAGCAGCCCCCTCGATTCCGGGGAGCTGTTTTTT.

This clonotype appeared a few times. The chain joins TRBV6-5 to TRBJ1-1; 11 bases fit TRBD1. V trimming: 3 bases; J trimming: 4 bases; junction bases outside the gene matches: 7. This CDR3 spans 16 amino acids. CDR1 is MNHEY and CDR2 is SVGAGI in the germline V gene. The DNA of the CDR3 is TGTGCCAGCAGTTATGGACAGGGGGCAAGGACCACTGAAGCTTTCTTT. Protein: CASSYGQGARTTEAFF.

This sequence joins TRBV24-1 and TRBJ2-3, with 9 bases lining up with TRBD2. The CDR3 is made up of 16 amino acids. Germline CDR1 KGHDR, CDR2 SFDVKD. J was trimmed by 3 bases and V by 5 bases; bases with no gene match: 8. CDR3 sequence: CATSARGGRKTDTQYF. DNA for the CDR3: TGTGCCACCAGTGCGCGGGGGGGTCGGAAAACAGATACGCAGTATTTT.

V gene TRBV6-5 combines with J gene TRBJ2-5, with 11 bases aligning to TRBD1. J lost 5 bases, V lost 3 bases, and 17 bases had no gene match. This CDR3 has 19 amino acids. Germline lookup yields CDR1 MNHEY and CDR2 SVGAGI. Written as DNA, the CDR3 is TGTGCCAGCAGTTATTTTCTGGATGTTTCGGACAGGGGGCGTGAGACCCAGTACTTC. Translating gives CASSYFLDVSDRGRETQYF.

This chain links TRBV7-2 with TRBJ2-5, with 10 nucleotides matching TRBD1. The germline gives CDR1 SGHTA, CDR2 FQGNSA. The V and J ends lost 5 bases and 3 bases, in that order; junction bases with no gene match: 6. This CDR3 is 15 amino acids long. CDR3 coding DNA: TGTGCCAGCAGCCGGGACAGGGGTGGAGAAGAGACCCAGTACTTC. Its translation is CASSRDRGGEETQYF.

This chain uses TRBV3-1 with TRBJ1-2; D gene unclear. There are 15 residues in the CDR3. With 5 bases removed from V and 2 bases from J, the gap between germline ends came to 15 bases. Germline CDR1 is LGHDT and CDR2 is YNNKEL (reference sequence). The DNA of the CDR3 is TGTGCCAGCAGCTACGACCGTGCCCTAAACTATGGCTACACCTTC. It encodes CASSYDRALNYGYTF.

This chain joins TRBV11-3 and TRBJ2-7; D call uncertain. Germline CDR1 is SGHNT and CDR2 is YENEEA. The ends were cut back, 2 bases at V and 5 bases at J, with 4 bases in the middle. This CDR3 is 11 amino acids long. The CDR3 spells CASSLKDEQYF. CDR3 sequence (DNA): TGTGCCAGCAGCTTAAAAGACGAGCAGTACTTC.

The chain links TRBV29-1 to TRBJ1-5, with 10 bases matching TRBD1. Germline loops: CDR1 SQVTM, CDR2 ANQGSEA. The J segment lost 5 bases and the V segment lost 6 bases, leaving 7 bases of the junction unmatched. CDR3 length: 14 residues. CDR3 nucleotide sequence: TGCAGCGTCGCGGACAGGGGGAATTATCAGCCCCAGCATTTT. Translating gives CSVADRGNYQPQHF.

DNA for the CDR3: TGCAGTGGTTCTGGGGCCAACGTCCTGACTTTC. As protein: CSGSGANVLTF. V usage is TRBV20-1 and J usage is TRBJ2-6; D is ambiguous. CDR1 DFQATT and CDR2 SNEGSKA come from the germline V gene (reference sequence). The V end was cut by 7 bases, the J end by 1 base, with 2 bases between. CDR3 length: 11 amino acids.

J is TRBJ2-2 and V is TRBV20-1; D gene uncertain. The CDR3 length is 14 residues. Germline V CDR1 and CDR2: DFQATT, SNEGSKA (reference sequence). Trimming took 1 base from V and 0 from J, leaving 6 bases between them. The CDR3 here is CSARGKANTGELFF. The CDR3 DNA reads as TGCAGTGCTAGAGGGAAGGCGAACACCGGGGAGCTGTTTTTT.

The chain links TRBV5-1 to TRBJ2-3; D is undetermined. The germline gives CDR1 SGHRS, CDR2 YFSETQ. This CDR3 region has 15 residues. Trimming removed 2 bases from V and 2 bases from J, with 12 bases in between. CDR3 DNA: TGCGCCAGCAGCTTAAGCGACAACCCCACAGATACGCAGTATTTT. This codes for CASSLSDNPTDTQYF. Full variable domain (rest looked up from reference TRBV5-1 and TRBJ2-3): KAGVTQTPRYLIKTRGQQVTLSCSPISGHRSVSWYQQTPGQGLQFLFEYFSETQRNKGNFPGRFSGRQFSNSRSEMNVSTLELGDSALYLCASSLSDNPTDTQYFGPGTRLTVL.

CDR3 sequence reads: CASSLQGENSPLHF. Here the CDR3 DNA reads TGTGCCAGCAGCTTACAGGGTGAGAATTCACCCCTCCACTTT. The J gene is TRBJ1-6, the V gene TRBV7-2; tentative D call: TRBD1 (5 bases). Germline CDR1 is SGHTA and CDR2 is FQGNSA. Trimming left V 2 bases short and J 7 bases short, with 9 bases between. This CDR3 region has 14 residues. The full variable domain, in which reference TRBV7-2 and TRBJ1-6 provide the parts outside the CDR3, is GAGVSQSPSNKVTEKGKDVELRCDPISGHTALYWYRQSLGQGLEFLIYFQGNSAPDKSGLPSDRFSAERTGGSVSTLTIQRTQQEDSAVYLCASSLQGENSPLHFGNGTRLTVT.

The chain carries TRBV7-2 and TRBJ1-2, with 11 bases fitting TRBD1. This CDR3 has 15 amino acids. The J segment lost 7 bases and the V segment lost 5 bases, leaving 9 bases of the junction unmatched. Germline V gene data show CDR1 as SGHTA and CDR2 as FQGNSA. This CDR3 reads CASSPGQGALPGYTF. The CDR3 DNA follows: TGTGCCAGCAGCCCCGGACAGGGGGCGCTTCCTGGCTACACCTTC.

V gene TRBV19 combines with J gene TRBJ1-5; D may be TRBD1 (5 bases). The germline CDR1 and CDR2 sequences are LNHDA and SQIVND (reference sequence). The CDR3 totals 14 residues. Trimming took off 10 bases at V and 0 bases at J, with 13 bases between the two ends. CDR3 region: CATGDGLSNQPQHF. As DNA, the CDR3 is TGTGCCACTGGGGACGGACTTAGCAATCAGCCCCAGCATTTT.

The V and J genes are TRBV10-3 and TRBJ1-1; no clear D gene. Germline V gene data show CDR1 as ENHRY and CDR2 as SYGVKD. The CDR3 is made up of 13 amino acids. V was trimmed by 4 bases and J by 1 base, leaving 7 bases between them. The CDR3 loop is CAISASTNTEAFF. The CDR3 bases are TGTGCCATCAGTGCCTCAACGAACACTGAAGCTTTCTTT.

This chain links TRBV29-1 with TRBJ1-2; no firm D call. The CDR3 length is 14 residues. The germline CDR1 and CDR2 sequences are SQVTM and ANQGSEA. V dropped 4 bases and J dropped 3 bases, with 15 bases sitting between them. The CDR3 loop reads CSVAAGIGDYGYTF. CDR3 sequence (DNA): TGCAGCGTTGCGGCAGGAATCGGGGACTATGGCTACACCTTC.

This rearrangement joins TRBV6-1 to TRBJ1-5; 7 positions match TRBD1. The length of the CDR3 is 14 residues. Germline V gene data show CDR1 as MNHNS and CDR2 as SASEGT. V lost 6 bases, J lost 4 bases, and 6 bases stayed unmatched. The CDR3 region is CASSLTGVNQPQHF. The CDR3 region has the DNA TGTGCCAGCAGCCTAACAGGGGTGAATCAGCCCCAGCATTTT.

This clonotype turned up a few times. The chain couples TRBV7-9 to TRBJ1-2; D remains unclear. Germline V gives CDR1 SEHNR, CDR2 FQNEAQ (reference sequence). V shed 1 base and J shed 0 bases, with 6 bases lying between them. The CDR3 has 14 amino acids. In nucleotides, the CDR3 is TGTGCCAGCAGCTTAGTGGGAGCTAACTATGGCTACACCTTC. It codes for CASSLVGANYGYTF.

This clonotype has more than one count but fewer than ten. J is TRBJ1-2 and V is TRBV19; D is ambiguous. This CDR3 is 15 amino acids long. CDR1 and CDR2 (germline): LNHDA, SQIVND (reference sequence). V was clipped by 1 base and J by 4 bases, with 13 bases between them. CDR3 coding DNA: TGTGCCAGTAGTATAGCCCCGGCGGCCACCTATGGCTACACCTTC. Translated, it gives CASSIAPAATYGYTF. The full variable domain, its missing parts supplied by reference TRBV19 and TRBJ1-2, is DGGITQSPKYLFRKEGQNVTLSCEQNLNHDAMYWYRQDPGQGLRLIYYSQIVNDFQKGDIAEGYSVSREKKESFPLTVTSAQKNPTAFYLCASSIAPAATYGYTFGSGTRLTVV.

The rearrangement links TRBV20-1 to TRBJ1-1; 7 nucleotides line up with TRBD1. With 3 bases clipped from V and 0 bases from J, the junction kept 7 bases outside the gene matches. The germline CDR1 and CDR2 sequences are DFQATT and SNEGSKA (reference sequence). This CDR3 comprises 15 residues. The CDR3 DNA reads TGCAGTGCTAGCCAAGGGACAGTGATGAACACTGAAGCTTTCTTT. Protein: CSASQGTVMNTEAFF.